This T cell receptor (beta chain) was documented in a study of blood T cell repertoires in COVID-19. Study summary: The United States, Italy and Spain provided the acute and convalescent COVID-19 samples. Sample material is recorded as cDNA or gDNA derived from T cells, B-cell-depleted T cells, or PBMCs.

Using immunoSEQ multiplex PCR, the repertoire was profiled, and TCRdb retains in-frame clones only, with some absent. Of roughly 250,000 clones listed, about 88% were seen once; the top ten hold approximately 1.7%. Recruitment covered about two dozen US areas and drew participants whose ages spanned roughly 18 to 100 years. Assignment of participants to cohorts was predicated upon participant-reported clinical history. V gave up 6 bases and J gave up 5 bases; unmatched junction bases: 10. The CDR3 spans 15 residues. CDR1 and CDR2 (germline): SGHAT, FQNNGV. The clonotype originates from a woman aged 45-65 years who had recovered from COVID-19. Sample: PBMCs or T cells enriched from blood (not recorded which). The genes are TRBV11-2 and TRBJ2-5; the match to TRBD2 covers 9 bases. CDR3 region: CASRPAGGNWETQYF. CDR3 coding DNA: TGTGCCAGCAGGCCGGCGGGAGGGAACTGGGAGACCCAGTACTTC.